The 20 T cell receptor beta chains reported below all come from one sample, sequenced in a study of post-analysis software for immune sequencing data. The antigens these receptors bind are not known. General observations from the study: Patients carried several TRBV segments more frequently than controls did, and TRBV5-6, TRBV5-1 and TRBV20-1 were among them.

Each TCR beta cDNA library carried unique molecular identifiers. One entry per CDR3 protein results from TCRdb running MiXCR on the PCR reads. The table has more than 500,000 distinct CDR3 sequences, around a third seen once. Sequencing used blood. The receptor set was obtained from a girl younger than 18 with multiple sclerosis.

This clonotype has just a few counts. The rearrangement uses TRBV20-1 and TRBJ2-7; 7 bases map to TRBD1. The CDR3 has 11 amino acids. Losses at the gene ends were 6 bases for V and 5 bases for J; bases not matched to a gene: 4. Germline V gene lookup returns CDR1 DFQATT and CDR2 SNEGSKA (reference sequence). For the CDR3, the DNA is TGCAGTGCAAGACAGGGAGACGAGCAGTACTTC. This gives the protein CSARQGDEQYF.

This clonotype has just a few counts. The genes are TRBV4-2 and TRBJ1-6; D unresolved. This CDR3 is 12 amino acids long. In germline, CDR1 is LGHNA, CDR2 YNFKEQ. Trimming removed 0 bases at V and 10 bases at J, with 4 bases between. CDR3 bases: TGTGCCAGCAGCCAAGATGGGTCACCCCTCCACTTT. As protein: CASSQDGSPLHF.

The chain is built from TRBV18 and TRBJ2-6; the D gene is possibly TRBD2 (6 bases). Germline values: CDR1 KGHSH, CDR2 LQKENI. The length of the CDR3 is 18 residues. V lost 1 base to trimming and J lost 0 bases, with 13 bases between them. The CDR3 reads CASSPLGGRGSGANVLTF. DNA of the CDR3: TGTGCCAGCTCACCACTGGGAGGCCGGGGCTCTGGGGCCAACGTCCTGACTTTC. The whole variable domain, remainder taken from reference TRBV18 and TRBJ2-6, is NAGVMQNPRHLVRRRGQEARLRCSPMKGHSHVYWYRQLPEEGLKFMVYLQKENIIDESGMPKERFSAEFPKEGPSILRIQQVVRGDSAAYFCASSPLGGRGSGANVLTFGAGSRLTVL.

Only a few counts were recorded for this clonotype. The chain combines TRBV20-1 with TRBJ1-5; D perhaps matches TRBD1 (5 bases). CDR3 length: 16 amino acids. CDR1 is DFQATT and CDR2 is SNEGSKA in the germline V gene (reference sequence). Deletions cut 0 bases from V and 1 base from J, with 13 bases between. This CDR3 is CSARDARVLSNQPQHF. As DNA, the CDR3 is TGCAGTGCTAGAGATGCCAGGGTTTTGAGCAATCAGCCCCAGCATTTT.

V is TRBV3-1 and J is TRBJ1-2; D unresolved. Trimming cost V 1 base and J 4 bases, with 4 bases left between them. Germline CDR1 LGHDT, CDR2 YNNKEL (reference sequence). This CDR3 comprises 12 residues. CDR3 amino acids: CASSQGVYGYTF. Here the CDR3 DNA reads TGTGCCAGCAGCCAAGGGGTCTATGGCTACACCTTC.

The chain couples TRBV5-4 to TRBJ1-2; D gene unclear. The CDR3 consists of 14 residues. In germline, CDR1 is SGHNT, CDR2 YYREEE (reference sequence). V shed 2 bases and J shed 5 bases, with 13 bases lying between them. CDR3 DNA sequence: TGTGCCAGCAGCTTAATACAGCGGGAGTATGGCTACACCTTC. Protein product: CASSLIQREYGYTF.

The chain employs TRBV12-3 or TRBV12-4 and TRBJ2-3; a possible D gene is TRBD1 (6 bases). V was clipped by 5 bases and J by 1 base, with 10 bases between them. This CDR3 is built from 14 residues. CDR3 DNA: TGTGCCAGCAGTGGATGGGGGCGCACAGATACGCAGTATTTT. Translated: CASSGWGRTDTQYF.

This clonotype came up a few times. CDR3 residues: CSARIPDIYEQYF. The CDR3 DNA reads TGCAGTGCTAGAATCCCGGACATCTACGAGCAGTACTTC. This chain links TRBV20-1 with TRBJ2-7; tentatively, D is TRBD1 (5 bases). This CDR3 region has 13 residues. Germline CDR1 and CDR2: DFQATT and SNEGSKA (reference sequence). V was cut by 2 bases and J by 3 bases, with 11 bases left in between.

This clonotype was counted between two and nine times. The V and J genes are TRBV3-1 and TRBJ2-3; D gene ambiguous. From germline, CDR1 is LGHDT and CDR2 YNNKEL (reference sequence). CDR3 size: 13 residues. Trimming took off 3 bases at V and 5 bases at J, with 9 bases between the two ends. In DNA, the CDR3 is TGTGCCAGCAGCCAGGCACCGGGAGATACGCAGTATTTT. Amino acid sequence: CASSQAPGDTQYF.

This clonotype showed up just a few times. V usage is TRBV11-1 and J usage is TRBJ1-2, with D perhaps TRBD1 (6 bases). Trimming removed 6 bases at V and 0 bases at J, with 11 bases between. Germline V CDR1 and CDR2: SGHAT, FQDESV (reference sequence). This CDR3 is 14 amino acids long. CDR3: CASRQAGANYGYTF. The CDR3 bases are TGTGCCAGCAGACAAGCAGGGGCTAACTATGGCTACACCTTC.

The chain joins TRBV5-1 to TRBJ2-1, with D possibly being TRBD1 (5 bases). Germline V gives CDR1 SGHRS, CDR2 YFSETQ. Trimming removed 4 bases from V and 5 bases from J, with 7 bases in between. This CDR3 comprises 12 residues. CDR3 in amino acids: CASSMGHNEQFF. In nucleotides, the CDR3 is TGCGCCAGCAGCATGGGGCACAATGAGCAGTTCTTC. Based on the CDR3 plus reference TRBV5-1 and TRBJ2-1, the full variable domain is KAGVTQTPRYLIKTRGQQVTLSCSPISGHRSVSWYQQTPGQGLQFLFEYFSETQRNKGNFPGRFSGRQFSNSRSEMNVSTLELGDSALYLCASSMGHNEQFFGPGTRLTVL.

This clonotype was detected many times. The V call is TRBV29-1, the J call TRBJ2-5; D is ambiguous. V lost 4 bases and J lost 4, with 13 bases in between. This CDR3 region has 13 residues. Germline V gives CDR1 SQVTM, CDR2 ANQGSEA. This chain's CDR3 is CSVGEVAGETQYF. The DNA of the CDR3 is TGCAGCGTTGGTGAGGTCGCAGGAGAGACCCAGTACTTC.

This clonotype came up a few times. The chain is built from TRBV29-1 and TRBJ1-2, with D tentatively TRBD1 (5 bases). CDR3 size: 11 residues. The V end was cut by 4 bases, the J end by 8 bases, with 11 bases between. CDR1 is SQVTM, CDR2 ANQGSEA, per germline. The CDR3 DNA sequence: TGCAGCGTTGTCATAGGGGAGGGCTACACCTTC. It encodes CSVVIGEGYTF.

In its sample, this clonotype was seen a few times. The V call is TRBV10-3, the J call TRBJ2-5, with 7 nucleotides matching TRBD1. Near its end, the DNA agrees better with TRBJ2-7, so the J call may be wrong. The germline V gene has CDR1 ENHRY and CDR2 SYGVKD. This CDR3 comprises 14 residues. CDR3 in amino acids: CAIRRTGELYEQYF. For the CDR3, the DNA is TGTGCCATCAGGCGGACAGGAGAGTTATACGAGCAGTACTTC.

The J gene is TRBJ2-1, the V gene TRBV29-1, with 8 bases that match TRBD1. The germline V gene encodes CDR1 SQVTM and CDR2 ANQGSEA. Trimming at V came to 0 bases and at J to 6 bases, leaving 7 bases not matched to a gene. The CDR3 contains 15 residues. The CDR3 coding sequence is TGCAGCGTTGAAGAGCGACAGGGGAAGATCAATGAGCAGTTCTTC. It is translated as CSVEERQGKINEQFF.

The V and J genes are TRBV7-3 and TRBJ2-1; 9 positions agree with TRBD2. The J call is in doubt because the DNA end fits TRBJ2-7 better. CDR1 is SGHTA, CDR2 FQGTGA, per germline. The CDR3 is 17 amino acids. This chain's CDR3 is CASSLRSRAGGDNEQYF. The CDR3 DNA sequence: TGTGCCAGCAGCTTACGATCTCGAGCGGGGGGCGACAATGAGCAGTACTTC.

The table lists this clonotype with many counts. The rearrangement uses TRBV5-1 and TRBJ2-7, with D uncertain. The CDR3 length is 13 residues. Trimming took off 4 bases at V and 2 bases at J, with 10 bases between the two ends. Germline V lookup: CDR1 SGHRS, CDR2 YFSETQ. The CDR3 region is CASSTRQPYEQYF. In DNA, the CDR3 is TGCGCCAGCAGCACCAGACAACCCTACGAGCAGTACTTC.

The chain has TRBV6-6 and TRBJ2-1, with a weak D call TRBD1 (6 bases). CDR1 is MNHNY, CDR2 SVGAGI, per germline (reference sequence). V lost 2 bases to trimming and J lost 4 bases, with 15 bases between them. CDR3 length: 16 amino acids. CDR3 region: CASSYDGGLVYNEQFF. DNA for the CDR3: TGTGCCAGCAGTTACGATGGGGGCCTTGTTTACAATGAGCAGTTCTTC.

This rearrangement joins TRBV4-2 to TRBJ1-4; TRBD1 aligns across 10 bases. Germline CDR1 LGHNA, CDR2 YNFKEQ. Trimming removed 3 bases from V and 7 bases from J; junction bases left unmatched: 8. The CDR3 totals 16 residues. DNA of the CDR3: TGTGCCAGCAGCCACGATAAGACAGGGGGCGGTGAAAAACTGTTTTTT. Amino acid sequence: CASSHDKTGGGEKLFF.

In its sample, this clonotype was seen a few times. The chain joins TRBV11-2 to TRBJ2-5; 11 nucleotides agree with TRBD2. The better agreement between TRBJ2-7 and the DNA end casts doubt on the J call. The CDR3 is made up of 17 amino acids. CDR1 is SGHAT, CDR2 FQNNGV, per germline. The CDR3 here is CASSFDTRASGGYEQYF. The CDR3 DNA follows: TGTGCCAGCAGCTTTGATACTCGGGCTAGCGGGGGGTACGAGCAGTACTTC.